This T cell receptor (beta chain) was identified in a study of blood T cell repertoires in COVID-19. Study context: Acute-phase and convalescent COVID-19 samples originated in the United States, Italy and Spain. Nucleic acid was either cDNA or gDNA, and it came from T cells, B-cell-depleted T cells, or PBMCs.

Per the authors' pipeline: The authors estimated nucleated cell counts from reference gene primer amplification. Clones were sequenced by immunoSEQ multiplex PCR, and TCRdb holds only the in-frame ones, with some missing. V and J calls plus clone size are reproduced from that table; the DNA served to infer D and trimming. This table holds about 180,000 clones, 70% to 90% found once. Per germline, CDR1 SQVTM and CDR2 ANQGSEA. With 0 bases removed from V and 5 bases from J, the gap between germline ends came to 22 bases. The CDR3 spans 17 residues. The receptor comes from a man in his sixties with acute or convalescent COVID-19. The genes are TRBV29-1 and TRBJ2-5; D perhaps matches TRBD2 (5 bases). The material sequenced was peripheral blood. The CDR3: CSVEDRGSVLGLETQYF. CDR3 nucleotides: TGCAGCGTTGAAGACCGCGGCTCGGTACTAGGGCTCGAGACCCAGTACTTC. The variable domain in full, completed from reference TRBV29-1 and TRBJ2-5, reads SAVISQKPSRDICQRGTSLTIQCQVDSQVTMMFWYRQQPGQSLTLIATANQGSEATYESGFVIDKFPISRPNLTFSTLTVSNMSPEDSSIYLCSVEDRGSVLGLETQYFGPGTRLLVL.